What follows are 29 T cell receptor beta chains derived from one specimen sequenced in a study of metastatic and nonmetastatic thyroid tumors. TCRdb redid the clone calls on the PCR reads using MiXCR. The sample has about 19,000 clones, less than 30% seen once; the top ten hold 2.5% to 3.5%. Patients had received no treatment of any kind before thyroid surgery. Sequenced: blood. The receptors stem from a male donor with papillary thyroid cancer or a benign thyroid nodule (not recorded which). Some clones in this sample may be carry-over from other donors' samples.

This clone was detected many times. The chain has TRBV12-5 and TRBJ2-3, with 9 nucleotides matching TRBD1. J was trimmed by 2 bases and V by 1 base; bases with no gene match: 7. The germline CDR1 and CDR2 sequences are LGHNT and FRNRAP. The CDR3 is 17 amino acids. In DNA form, the CDR3 reads TGTGCTAGTGGTTTGGAGACCGGGACAGGGAACACAGATACGCAGTATTTT. Encoded protein: CASGLETGTGNTDTQYF.

The CDR3 spells CASSLRDKGAGELFF. DNA for the CDR3: TGTGCCAGCAGCTTACGAGACAAGGGCGCCGGGGAGCTGTTTTTT. The chain couples TRBV7-9 to TRBJ2-2; no clear D gene. The ends were cut back, 2 bases at V and 6 bases at J, with 13 bases in the middle. The CDR3 extends over 15 amino acids. The V gene's germline CDR1 is SEHNR and CDR2 FQNEAQ (reference sequence).

This clone was picked up many times. The V call is TRBV5-6, the J call TRBJ1-1; 9 bases are shared with TRBD1. The CDR3 length is 13 residues. J was trimmed by 5 bases and V by 4 bases; bases with no gene match: 3. Germline-derived CDR1 and CDR2 are SGHDT and YYEEEE. The CDR3 spells CASSPGQGTEAFF. The CDR3 nucleotides are TGTGCCAGCAGCCCAGGACAGGGGACTGAAGCTTTCTTT.

This clone is classed as medium-sized. The CDR3 sequence is CASSSGVSGEDRYGYTF. The DNA for the CDR3 is TGTGCCAGCAGCTCCGGCGTTTCAGGGGAAGATCGCTATGGCTACACCTTC. The genes are TRBV7-9 and TRBJ1-2; D perhaps matches TRBD1 (6 bases). Trimming pared 4 bases from V and 4 bases from J, leaving 22 bases between. Germline CDR1 SEHNR, CDR2 FQNEAQ (reference sequence). The CDR3 sequence is 17 residues long.

Many counts were recorded for this clone. The rearrangement uses TRBV20-1 and TRBJ2-7, with 7 bases aligning to TRBD2. Germline V CDR1 and CDR2: DFQATT, SNEGSKA (reference sequence). After removal of 5 bases from V and 0 bases from J, the junction contained 4 bases not matched to a gene. This CDR3 contains 13 residues. The CDR3 protein is CSALRDYSYEQYF. DNA for the CDR3: TGCAGTGCTCTCCGGGACTACTCCTACGAGCAGTACTTC.

This chain links TRBV20-1 with TRBJ1-2, with 7 bases fitting TRBD1. The CDR3 sequence is 13 residues long. V dropped 0 bases and J dropped 3; count of bases not matched to a gene: 1. Germline V CDR1 and CDR2: DFQATT, SNEGSKA (reference sequence). The DNA of the CDR3 is TGCAGTGCTAGAGATACAGGGGACTATGGCTACACCTTC. As protein: CSARDTGDYGYTF.

This clone is deemed medium-sized. This chain uses TRBV6-1 with TRBJ2-1; weak D call: TRBD1 (6 bases). The length of the CDR3 is 12 residues. Germline CDR1 MNHNS, CDR2 SASEGT. V was pared by 5 bases and J by 10 bases, with 12 bases between. The DNA of the CDR3 is TGTGCCAGCAGTCACCCTAGGGGGGAGCAGTTCTTC. It yields the protein CASSHPRGEQFF.

Sample share makes this clone medium-sized. The CDR3 region has the DNA TGCGCCAGCAGCTTGGACCAGACTAGCGGGGCAACAGATACGCAGTATTTT. Its protein is CASSLDQTSGATDTQYF. V usage is TRBV5-1 and J usage is TRBJ2-3; 11 positions agree with TRBD2. Trimming at V came to 0 bases and at J to 3 bases, leaving 6 bases not matched to a gene. The length of the CDR3 is 17 residues. Germline-derived CDR1 and CDR2 are SGHRS and YFSETQ.

This clone was seen repeatedly, ten times or more. This chain joins TRBV3-1 and TRBJ1-1, with a possible D match to TRBD1 (5 bases). V shed 4 bases and J shed 11 bases, with 17 bases lying between them. This CDR3 region has 13 residues. Germline CDR1 and CDR2: LGHDT and YNNKEL (reference sequence). The CDR3 DNA sequence: TGTGCCAGCAGCCCGTCGGCGACAGTGTTGGCTTTCTTT. Residues: CASSPSATVLAFF. Combining the CDR3 with reference TRBV3-1 and TRBJ1-1 gives the whole variable domain DTAVSQTPKYLVTQMGNDKSIKCEQNLGHDTMYWYKQDSKKFLKIMFSYNNKELIINETVPNRFSPKSPDKAHLNLHINSLELGDSAVYFCASSPSATVLAFFGQGTRLTVV.

This rearrangement joins TRBV11-3 to TRBJ2-2; possibly TRBD2 for D (6 bases). Germline CDR1 reads SGHNT; CDR2 reads YENEEA. CDR3 size: 15 residues. Trimming took 4 bases from V and 4 from J, leaving 13 bases between them. The CDR3 loop reads CASSSTGVITGELFF. Written as DNA, the CDR3 is TGTGCCAGCAGCTCAACGGGAGTGATCACCGGGGAGCTGTTTTTT.

The V gene is TRBV5-1, the J gene TRBJ2-2, with no clear D. Trimming took 0 bases from V and 2 from J, leaving 5 bases between them. CDR1 is SGHRS and CDR2 is YFSETQ in the germline V gene. The CDR3 sequence is 14 residues long. The CDR3 DNA reads as TGCGCCAGCAGCTTGGAGTCAAACACCGGGGAGCTGTTTTTT. This translates into CASSLESNTGELFF.

Worth noting for this clone: A single base separates this from a much larger clone, so it may be a read error. The chain is built from TRBV14 and TRBJ1-4; D not certain. Per the germline V gene, CDR1 is SGHDN and CDR2 is FVKESK. The length of the CDR3 is 14 residues. The CDR3 is CANSQEGFGEKLFF. CDR3 nucleotides: TGTGCCAACAGCCAAGAGGGATTCGGGGAAAAACTGTTTTTC. Full variable domain (missing parts from reference TRBV14 and TRBJ1-4): EAGVTQFPSHSVIEKGQTVTLRCDPISGHDNLYWYRRVMGKEIKFLLHFVKESKQDESGMPNNRFLAERTGGTYSTLKVQPAELEDSGVYFCANSQEGFGEKLFFGSGTQLSVL.

This chain uses TRBV6-2 or TRBV6-3 with TRBJ2-1; 10 bases line up with TRBD2. Trimming removed 3 bases from V and 7 bases from J; junction bases left unmatched: 3. In germline, CDR1 is MNHEY, CDR2 SVGEGT. CDR3 length equals 14 residues. The CDR3 DNA reads TGTGCCAGCAGTTATAAGCGGGAGGGTAATGAGCAGTTCTTC. Amino acid sequence: CASSYKREGNEQFF.

This clone turned up a few times. The gene calls are TRBV12-3 or TRBV12-4 and TRBJ2-1; TRBD2 is a possible D gene (5 bases). This CDR3 contains 14 residues. The ends were cut back, 3 bases at V and 9 bases at J, with 15 bases in the middle. The CDR3 DNA is TGTGCCAGCAGTTTTGTCGGTGTTGAGGGTGAGCAGTTCTTC. Encoded protein: CASSFVGVEGEQFF.

In this sample, this clone turned up a few times. Other DNA sequences within the sample encode an identical CDR3. V gene TRBV19 combines with J gene TRBJ1-1, with D perhaps matching TRBD1 (5 bases). There are 14 residues in the CDR3. The V gene lost 5 bases and the J gene lost 10 bases, with 20 bases spanning the gap. CDR1 and CDR2 (germline): LNHDA, SQIVND (reference sequence). In DNA form, the CDR3 reads TGTGCCAGTAGTTTTGCCACATCACCCGGGGGAGCTTTCTTT. Translating gives CASSFATSPGGAFF. The whole variable domain, remainder taken from reference TRBV19 and TRBJ1-1, is DGGITQSPKYLFRKEGQNVTLSCEQNLNHDAMYWYRQDPGQGLRLIYYSQIVNDFQKGDIAEGYSVSREKKESFPLTVTSAQKNPTAFYLCASSFATSPGGAFFGQGTRLTVV.

In its sample, this clone ranks as medium-sized. This chain joins TRBV5-1 and TRBJ1-3; tentative D call: TRBD1 (5 bases). The CDR3 is made up of 14 amino acids. Germline CDR1 and CDR2: SGHRS and YFSETQ. V dropped 5 bases and J dropped 2 bases, with 11 bases sitting between them. The CDR3 DNA sequence: TGCGCCAGCAGTACCGGGACGGCTGGAAACACCATATATTTT. It specifies CASSTGTAGNTIYF.

This clone was counted many times. The chain employs TRBV7-9 and TRBJ2-2; D call uncertain. CDR3 length: 13 amino acids. The V gene lost 7 bases and the J gene lost 4 bases, with 10 bases spanning the gap. The germline V gene encodes CDR1 SEHNR and CDR2 FQNEAQ (reference sequence). CDR3 amino acids: CASTLGVTGELFF. DNA for the CDR3: TGTGCCAGCACCCTTGGTGTCACCGGGGAGCTGTTTTTT.

There are a few counts of this clone. V and J are TRBV6-5 and TRBJ2-1; 12 positions agree with TRBD1. The V gene's germline CDR1 is MNHEY and CDR2 SVGAGI. The CDR3 contains 18 residues. V gave up 6 bases and J gave up 4 bases; unmatched junction bases: 13. CDR3 residues: CASRGQGAGLGRYNEQFF. The DNA of the CDR3 is TGTGCCAGCAGGGGACAGGGGGCGGGACTAGGACGGTACAATGAGCAGTTCTTC.

This clone is deemed medium-sized. The V gene is TRBV27, the J gene TRBJ1-5; no definite D call. CDR1 and CDR2 from the germline V gene are MNHEY and SMNVEV (reference sequence). The CDR3 consists of 12 residues. V lost 2 bases to trimming and J lost 6 bases, with 5 bases between them. The CDR3 protein is CASSLVGQPQHF. The CDR3 region has the DNA TGTGCCAGCAGTTTAGTGGGTCAGCCCCAGCATTTT.

This clone was observed a single time. One junction end disagrees with the germline gene, perhaps due to a read error. V gene TRBV19 combines with J gene TRBJ1-1; 7 bases agree with TRBD1. This CDR3 comprises 16 residues. The germline gives CDR1 LNHDA, CDR2 SQIVND (reference sequence). Written as DNA, the CDR3 is TGTGCCAGTAGTACCGCCGGGGGAGGGGGCGGTTTTAGAGAGAGCTTT. The encoded protein is CASSTAGGGGGFRESF.

This clone was seen many times. This rearrangement joins TRBV30 to TRBJ1-1, with TRBD1 matching over 9 bases. The CDR3 totals 19 residues. J was trimmed by 2 bases and V by 3 bases; bases with no gene match: 19. Germline-derived CDR1 and CDR2 are GTSNPN and SVGIG (reference sequence). Here the CDR3 DNA reads TGTGCCTGGAGCTCTGTACAGGGGGCAGAGGGTCCATTAAACACTGAAGCTTTCTTT. Its translation: CAWSSVQGAEGPLNTEAFF. The full variable domain, its missing parts supplied by reference TRBV30 and TRBJ1-1, is SQTIHQWPATLVQPVGSPLSLECTVEGTSNPNLYWYRQAAGRGLQLLFYSVGIGQISSEVPQNLSASRPQDRQFILSSKKLLLSDSGFYLCAWSSVQGAEGPLNTEAFFGQGTRLTVV.

CDR3 residues: CSVGAERRAYEQYF. DNA of the CDR3: TGCAGCGTTGGGGCGGAGAGGAGGGCCTACGAGCAGTACTTC. The chain couples TRBV29-1 to TRBJ2-7; possible D gene TRBD2, 6 bases. The germline V gene has CDR1 SQVTM and CDR2 ANQGSEA. V dropped 4 bases and J dropped 2 bases, with 15 bases sitting between them. The CDR3 is made up of 14 amino acids.

The gene calls are TRBV30 and TRBJ1-5, with TRBD1 matching over 7 bases. Germline loops: CDR1 GTSNPN, CDR2 SVGIG (reference sequence). This CDR3 spans 13 amino acids. V trimming: 5 bases; J trimming: 4 bases; junction bases outside the gene matches: 5. CDR3 DNA sequence: TGTGCCTGGGGGGGACAGAAAAATCAGCCCCAGCATTTT. It encodes CAWGGQKNQPQHF.

In this sample, this clone turned up a few times. V usage is TRBV6-1 and J usage is TRBJ1-6; D remains unclear. This CDR3 comprises 15 residues. Trimming stripped 1 base from V and 9 bases from J, with 13 bases between. CDR1 is MNHNS, CDR2 SASEGT, per germline. For the CDR3, the DNA is TGTGCCAGCAGTGAAGGGCGGGGTATGGGTTCACCCCTCCACTTT. Translated, it gives CASSEGRGMGSPLHF.

This clone is medium-sized (0.01 to 0.1%) in the sample. J is TRBJ2-1 and V is TRBV7-2; 9 bases align to TRBD1. The CDR3 loop spans 15 amino acids. Germline V lookup: CDR1 SGHTA, CDR2 FQGNSA. Trimming removed 5 bases from V and 1 base from J; junction bases left unmatched: 3. The CDR3 spells CASSRGQGSYNEQFF. The CDR3 region has the DNA TGTGCCAGCAGCCGGGGACAGGGATCCTACAATGAGCAGTTCTTC.

The chain links TRBV12-3 or TRBV12-4 to TRBJ1-1, with D possibly TRBD1 on 5 matching bases. The CDR3 contains 13 residues. V dropped 7 bases and J dropped 5 bases, with 14 bases sitting between them. CDR3 sequence (DNA): TGTGCCAGCAACCCTAACGGGGGTACTGAAGCTTTCTTT. Its translation: CASNPNGGTEAFF.

This clone is categorized as medium-sized. Other DNA sequences in the sample encode the same CDR3. The chain employs TRBV4-1 and TRBJ2-1; 14 bases fit TRBD2. This CDR3 contains 15 residues. With V trimmed by 3 bases and J by 5 bases, 0 bases remained unmatched. CDR1 MGHRA and CDR2 YSYEKL come from the germline V gene. In nucleotides, the CDR3 is TGCGCCAGCAGCCAGGGACTAGCGGGGGACAATGAGCAGTTCTTC. Translated, it gives CASSQGLAGDNEQFF.

J is TRBJ2-1 and V is TRBV6-4, with 11 bases that match TRBD2. V gave up 6 bases and J gave up 6 bases; unmatched junction bases: 7. CDR3 size: 15 residues. Per germline, CDR1 MRHNA and CDR2 SNTAGT. The CDR3 loop is CASSELAGATNEQFF. CDR3 nucleotides: TGTGCCAGCAGCGAACTAGCGGGAGCGACCAATGAGCAGTTCTTC.

The rearrangement uses TRBV6-1 and TRBJ2-3; D gene ambiguous. Germline V gene sequence: CDR1 MNHNS, CDR2 SASEGT. The CDR3 length is 14 residues. V dropped 5 bases and J dropped 6 bases, with 15 bases sitting between them. The CDR3 loop is CASSLSKRSDTQYF. The DNA of the CDR3 is TGTGCCAGCAGTCTGTCAAAGAGATCGGATACGCAGTATTTT.